This entry describes one TCR beta chain. This clone was seen a single time. Its antigen remains unidentified. The record has no base qualities; no much larger clone is one base away. The germline V gene supplies CDR1 WSHSY and CDR2 SAAADI. There are 15 amino acids in the CDR3, from cysteine to phenylalanine inclusive. Only the CDR3 portion is preserved as DNA: 45 bases, with reading frame beginning at the first base. V trim: 6 bases; J trim: 3 bases; unmatched bases: 7. To sequence the TCRbeta CDR3 region, genomic DNA was isolated from the sorted cells. The immunoSEQ Assay was used for sequencing of TCRbeta CDR3 regions. TCRdb obtained this table from immuneACCESS and retained in-frame rearrangements with V and J assigned. These tables miss some clones; where compared with another copy, unresolved V genes account for less than half of the shortfall, and the remainder is unexplained. The sample table shows over 55,000 clones, and 91% are seen once. 2% to 2.5% of the sample comes from the top ten.

The sample belongs to a study of OX40 agonist ivuxolimab in advanced cancers. With regard to the full study: Ivuxolimab was an agonistic, fully human IgG2 monoclonal antibody directed against OX40 (CD134), a costimulatory receptor. Of the roughly 50 dose-escalation patients, hepatocellular carcinoma was present in around 20, melanoma in roughly 15, renal cell carcinoma in 9 and head and neck cancer in 9. In the dose-escalation cohort, roughly 80% of patients were male, and the mean age was approximately 60 years, with a range of roughly 23 to 85. Partial responses occurred in three dose-escalation patients, of whom one had hepatocellular carcinoma and two had cutaneous melanoma. Peripheral TCRbeta sequencing was intended to test whether TCR sequence diversity was altered and clonal T-cell expansion was caused by ivuxolimab. The monotherapy dose-escalation portion (N ≈ 55 patients) of the phase I ivuxolimab trial is reported in the paper. Prior anti-PD-1, anti-PD-L1 or anti-CTLA-4 therapy was permitted, and checkpoint inhibitors had been received by under 50% of dose-escalation patients. Intravenous ivuxolimab was administered to patients every 2 weeks at six dose levels: 0.01, 0.1, 0.3, 1.5, 3 and 10 mg/kg. What the work shows at the level of the full study, not this receptor alone: On average, CD8+ T cells showed more expanded clones than CD4+ T cells after ivuxolimab. Clonal expansion of both CD4+ and CD8+ blood T cells was observed from baseline to week 6 at doses 0.1 to 3.0 mg/kg. The antigen specificity of the clonally expanded peripheral T cells was not determined. Low levels of normalized T-cell clonal expansion were also seen in some patients who did not respond. Partial responders in the 0.1-3.0 mg/kg groups had among the lowest normalized peripheral clonal expansion, especially among CD8+ T cells.

Patients with autoimmune disease history or receiving systemic immunosuppression were excluded from the trial. Peripheral blood for TCR sequencing was collected from all dose cohorts at baseline, on cycle 4 day 1, and on cycle 7 day 1. Samples were obtained from an open-label, multicenter, first-in-human phase I dose-escalation trial of ivuxolimab. Adults with locally advanced or metastatic head and neck squamous cell, hepatocellular, melanoma or renal cell carcinoma were enrolled in the trial. Before TCR sequencing, CD4+ T cells and CD8+ T cells were sorted from peripheral blood as separate populations.

Sample: CD4+ or CD8+ T cells sorted from blood, taken in a trial of the OX40 agonist ivuxolimab. This clonotype was obtained from an adult with an advanced solid tumor such as melanoma, head and neck, liver or kidney cancer. The chain links TRBV10-2 with TRBJ2-2, with 7 bases aligning to TRBD2. The CDR3 has the sequence CASSRGVRDTGELFF. The nucleotide sequence is TGCGCCAGCAGCCGGGGGGTTAGGGACACCGGGGAGCTGTTTTTT.